The TCR beta chain described here comes from a study of T-cell memory formation after mild COVID-19. In the study overall: Clustering of TCRs was largely donor specific.

Study-wide points: Unconfirmed was the SARS-CoV-2 specificity of second-wave clones that peaked on day 37. Clones contracting over day 15 to 85 were CD4/CD8 balanced, with later expanders leaning CD4+. For contracting clones, CD4+ ones sat mainly in CM and EM, CD8+ in EMRA.

TCRdb fed the 5' RACE reads into MiXCR, producing one record per CDR3 protein. The top ten clones hold under 25% of a sample with 390,000 or so distinct CDR3 sequences, approximately 15% of them seen once. This clonotype was detected a few times. Its specificity is not known. This TCR derives from a man aged 18 to 29 who had mild COVID-19 (a few samples of this study predate the infection). Cell type and time point are not known. Sequencing was performed on PBMCs or a T cell subset sorted from them (not recorded which).

For the CDR3, the DNA is TGCGCCAGCAGTTGGACAGGGATTGGCAATGAGCAGTTCTTC. Protein product: CASSWTGIGNEQFF. The chain uses TRBV4-1 and TRBJ2-1, with TRBD1 matching 8 bases. Germline V gene sequence: CDR1 MGHRA, CDR2 YSYEKL. CDR3 length equals 14 residues. V gave up 6 bases and J gave up 6 bases; unmatched junction bases: 7.